This TCR beta chain stems from a study of human T cells and chemical hapten exposure. Study information: In the roughly 24-week study, patients were dosed weekly with diphenylcyclopropenone on the scalp throughout. Chiefly female patients presented with alopecia areata, totalis or universalis.

This clonotype was seen repeatedly, ten times or more. In TCRdb, the RACE reads were re-called with MiXCR into one record per CDR3 protein. Of about 340,000 distinct CDR3 sequences listed, about 7% are singletons. As for time point: patch test 1, 2 weeks after DPC sensitization. Sample treatment: therapeutic diphenylcyclopropenone sensitization with weekly scalp DPC. V was cut by 0 bases and J by 6 bases, with 14 bases left in between. Germline V gene lookup returns CDR1 LGHNA and CDR2 YSLEER. The CDR3 is made up of 15 amino acids. V is TRBV4-3 and J is TRBJ1-2, with D possibly matching TRBD1 (6 bases). The sequenced sample was whole blood, obtained in connection with sensitization to the hapten diphenylcyclopropenone (DPC). This receptor was taken from a woman younger than 30 with alopecia areata. Some clones in this sample may be carry-over from other donors' samples. CDR3 residues: CASSQEVGRGDGYTF. The CDR3 coding sequence is TGCGCCAGCAGCCAAGAAGTAGGCAGGGGTGATGGCTACACCTTC.